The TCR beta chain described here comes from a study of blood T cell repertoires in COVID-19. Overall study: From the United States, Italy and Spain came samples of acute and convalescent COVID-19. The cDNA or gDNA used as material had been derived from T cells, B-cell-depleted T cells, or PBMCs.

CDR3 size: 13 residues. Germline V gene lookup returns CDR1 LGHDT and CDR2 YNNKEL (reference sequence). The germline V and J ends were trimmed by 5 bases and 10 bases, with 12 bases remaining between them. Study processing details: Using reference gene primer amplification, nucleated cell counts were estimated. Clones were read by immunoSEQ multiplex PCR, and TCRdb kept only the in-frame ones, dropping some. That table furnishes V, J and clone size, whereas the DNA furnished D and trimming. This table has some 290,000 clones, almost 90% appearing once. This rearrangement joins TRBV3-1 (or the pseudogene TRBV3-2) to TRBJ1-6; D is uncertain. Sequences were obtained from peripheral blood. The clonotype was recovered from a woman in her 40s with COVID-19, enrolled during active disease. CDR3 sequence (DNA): TGTGCCAGCAGCACCCCGGTGTCATCACCCCTCCACTTT. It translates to CASSTPVSSPLHF.